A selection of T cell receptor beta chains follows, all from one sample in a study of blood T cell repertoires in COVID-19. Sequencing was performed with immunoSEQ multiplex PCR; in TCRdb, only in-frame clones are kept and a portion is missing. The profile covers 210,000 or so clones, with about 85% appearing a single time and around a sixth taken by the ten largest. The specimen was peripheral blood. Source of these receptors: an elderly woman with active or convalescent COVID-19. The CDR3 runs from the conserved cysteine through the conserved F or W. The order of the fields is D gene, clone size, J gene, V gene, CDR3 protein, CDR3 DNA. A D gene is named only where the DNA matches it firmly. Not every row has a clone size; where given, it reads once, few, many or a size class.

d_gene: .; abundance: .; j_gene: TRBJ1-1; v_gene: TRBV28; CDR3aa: CASSLVTGGLSTEAFF; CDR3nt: TGTGCCAGCAGTTTGGTCACAGGCGGTTTGTCCACTGAAGCTTTCTTT
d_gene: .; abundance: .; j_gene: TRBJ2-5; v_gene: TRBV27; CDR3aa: CASSLREPQETQYF; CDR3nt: TGTGCCAGCAGTTTAAGGGAGCCCCAAGAGACCCAGTACTTC
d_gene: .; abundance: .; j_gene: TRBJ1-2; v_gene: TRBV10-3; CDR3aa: CAISERQARYTF; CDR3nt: TGTGCCATCAGTGAAAGACAGGCCCGCTACACCTTC
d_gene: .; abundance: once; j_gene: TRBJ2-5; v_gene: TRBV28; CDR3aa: CASSFAGLLQETQYF; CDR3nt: TGTGCCAGCAGTTTTGCAGGCCTCCTCCAAGAGACCCAGTACTTC
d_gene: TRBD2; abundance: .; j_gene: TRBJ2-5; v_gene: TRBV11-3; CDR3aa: CASSLGGAGGSKTQYF; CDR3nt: TGTGCCAGCAGCTTAGGCGGAGCGGGAGGGAGCAAGACCCAGTACTTC
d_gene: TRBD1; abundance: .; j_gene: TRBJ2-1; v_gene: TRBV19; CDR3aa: CASSWSGQGASEQFF; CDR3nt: TGTGCCAGTAGTTGGTCGGGACAGGGGGCAAGTGAGCAGTTCTTC
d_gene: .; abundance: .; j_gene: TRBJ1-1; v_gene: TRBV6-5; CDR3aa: CASRPRGYTEAFF; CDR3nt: TGTGCCAGCAGGCCCCGGGGGTACACTGAAGCTTTCTTT
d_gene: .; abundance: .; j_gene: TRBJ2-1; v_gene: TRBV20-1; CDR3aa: CSASDNNEQFF; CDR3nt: TGCAGTGCTAGTGACAATAATGAGCAGTTCTTC
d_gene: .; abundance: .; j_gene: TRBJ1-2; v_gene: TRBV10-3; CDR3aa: CAISEDSAGGYTF; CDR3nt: TGTGCCATCAGTGAAGACAGCGCCGGGGGCTACACCTTC
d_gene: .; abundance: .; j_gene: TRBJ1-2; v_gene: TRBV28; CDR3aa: CASSLARQTFTTF; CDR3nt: TGTGCCAGCAGTTTAGCACGACAGACGTTTACCACCTTC
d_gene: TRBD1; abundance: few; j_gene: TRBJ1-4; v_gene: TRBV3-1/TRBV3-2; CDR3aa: CASSPRGAGGTNEKLFF; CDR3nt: TGTGCCAGCAGTCCCAGGGGGGCAGGAGGAACTAATGAAAAACTGTTTTTT
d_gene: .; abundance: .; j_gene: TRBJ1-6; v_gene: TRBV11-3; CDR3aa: CASSKAGLSYNSPLHF; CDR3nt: TGTGCCAGCAGCAAAGCAGGGTTGTCCTATAATTCACCCCTCCACTTT
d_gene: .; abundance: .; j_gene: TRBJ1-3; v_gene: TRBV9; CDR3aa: CASRRGNDLAGNTIYF; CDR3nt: TGTGCCAGCCGAAGAGGGAACGATCTAGCTGGAAACACCATATATTTT
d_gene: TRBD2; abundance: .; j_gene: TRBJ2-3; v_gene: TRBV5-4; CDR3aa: CASSLALAGGDTQYF; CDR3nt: TGTGCCAGCAGCTTGGCTCTAGCGGGAGGAGATACGCAGTATTTT
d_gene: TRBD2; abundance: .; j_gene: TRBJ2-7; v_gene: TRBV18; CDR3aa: CASSAGLAGVFEQYF; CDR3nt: TGTGCCAGCTCAGCAGGACTAGCGGGAGTCTTCGAGCAGTACTTC
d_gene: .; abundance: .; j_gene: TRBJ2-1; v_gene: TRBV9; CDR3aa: CASSVSYRDEQFF; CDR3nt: TGTGCCAGCAGCGTAAGCTACCGTGATGAGCAGTTCTTC
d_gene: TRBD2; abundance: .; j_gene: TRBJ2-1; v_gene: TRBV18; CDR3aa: CASSPLAGGDYNEQFF; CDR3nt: TGTGCCAGCTCACCGCTAGCGGGAGGTGACTACAATGAGCAGTTCTTC
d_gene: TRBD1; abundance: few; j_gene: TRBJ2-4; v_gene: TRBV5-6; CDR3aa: CASSYEGAGAKNIQYF; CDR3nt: TGTGCCAGCAGCTACGAGGGGGCAGGGGCCAAAAACATTCAGTACTTC
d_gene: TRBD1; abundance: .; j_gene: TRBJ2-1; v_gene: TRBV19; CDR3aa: CASTPDRGNEQFF; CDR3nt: TGTGCCAGTACCCCGGACAGGGGGAATGAGCAGTTCTTC
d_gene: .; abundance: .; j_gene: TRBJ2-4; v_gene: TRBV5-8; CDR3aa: CASSLRTGTFKNIQYF; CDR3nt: TGTGCCAGCAGCTTAAGAACCGGGACTTTCAAAAACATTCAGTACTTC
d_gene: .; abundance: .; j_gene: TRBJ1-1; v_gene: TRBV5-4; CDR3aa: CASSLVGLGAEAFF; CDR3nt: TGTGCCAGCAGCTTGGTAGGCTTAGGGGCTGAAGCTTTCTTT
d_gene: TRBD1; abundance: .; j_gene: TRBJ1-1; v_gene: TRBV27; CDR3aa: CASIPRDRVKGTEAFF; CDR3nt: TGTGCCAGCATTCCCCGGGACAGGGTAAAGGGGACTGAAGCTTTCTTT
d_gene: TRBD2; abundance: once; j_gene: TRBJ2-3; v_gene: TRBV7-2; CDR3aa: CASSTGLAGAADTQYF; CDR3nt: TGTGCCAGCAGCACGGGACTAGCGGGAGCCGCAGATACGCAGTATTTT
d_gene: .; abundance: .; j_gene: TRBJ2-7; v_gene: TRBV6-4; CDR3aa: CASSASLGAYEQYF; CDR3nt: TGTGCCAGCAGTGCAAGCTTGGGAGCCTACGAGCAGTACTTC
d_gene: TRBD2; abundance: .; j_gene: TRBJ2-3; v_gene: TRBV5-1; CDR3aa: CASSTLAGGLDTQYF; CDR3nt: TGCGCCAGCAGCACCTTAGCGGGGGGGTTGGATACGCAGTATTTT
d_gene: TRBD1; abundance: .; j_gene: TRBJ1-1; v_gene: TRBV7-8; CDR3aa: CASSSGQGATEAFF; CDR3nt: TGTGCCAGCAGCTCCGGACAGGGGGCCACTGAAGCTTTCTTT
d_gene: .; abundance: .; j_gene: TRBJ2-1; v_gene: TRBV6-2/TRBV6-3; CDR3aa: CASSQTLYNEQFF; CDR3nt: TGTGCCAGCAGTCAGACTCTATACAATGAGCAGTTCTTC
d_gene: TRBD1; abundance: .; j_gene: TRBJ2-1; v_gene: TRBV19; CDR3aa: CASSIGDRVYNEQFF; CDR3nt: TGTGCCAGTAGTATAGGGGACAGGGTTTACAATGAGCAGTTCTTC